The rows below give T cell receptor beta chains drawn from one sample of a study of post-analysis software for immune sequencing data. TCRdb independently ran MiXCR on the PCR reads; one entry per CDR3 protein. The sample gives 600,000 to 700,000 distinct CDR3 sequences, 55% to 70% of which show up once; approximately 11% is in the top ten. Input material: blood. Source of these receptors: a girl aged 2-15 years with multiple sclerosis. Each CDR3 is given with its conserved first and last residue. Fields, in order: CDR3 protein, CDR3 DNA, D gene, clone size, J gene, V gene, CDR3 length. The D gene is left open where the match is weak. A row's size may be missing; if present it is once, few, many or a size class.

CASSQGGTSGGSEEQYF TGTGCCAGCAGCCAAGGGGGGACTAGCGGGGGGTCTGAAGAGCAGTACTTC TRBD2 . TRBJ2-4 TRBV3-1 17
CASSLTSSDYYEQYF TGTGCCAGCAGCTTAACGTCTAGCGACTATTACGAGCAGTACTTC . . TRBJ2-7 TRBV7-3 15
CASSFSTGETQYF TGTGCCAGCAGCTTTTCGACCGGGGAGACCCAGTACTTC . few TRBJ2-5 TRBV7-2 13
CASSQGRVTDTQYF TGCGCCAGCAGCCAAGGGAGGGTCACAGATACGCAGTATTTT . . TRBJ2-3 TRBV4-3 14
CASSETRPSSPLHF TGTGCCAGCAGCGAGACCCGACCCAGCTCACCCCTCCACTTT . . TRBJ1-6 TRBV25-1 14
CASSQGTSGSNNAQFF TGTGCCAGCAGCCAAGGGACTAGCGGGAGCAACAATGCGCAGTTCTTC TRBD2 . TRBJ2-1 TRBV3-1 16
CSVESGLAGGGNEQFF TGCAGCGTTGAAAGTGGACTAGCGGGAGGAGGGAATGAGCAGTTCTTC TRBD2 . TRBJ2-1 TRBV29-1 16
CAIRGTSGFNEQFF TGTGCCATCAGGGGGACTAGCGGGTTTAATGAGCAGTTCTTC TRBD2 . TRBJ2-1 TRBV10-3 14
CASMIQGDPGANVLTF TGTGCCAGCATGATACAGGGGGACCCTGGGGCCAACGTCCTGACTTTC TRBD1 few TRBJ2-6 TRBV6-5 16
CASSLDRTAEAFF TGTGCCAGCAGTTTAGATCGGACGGCTGAAGCTTTCTTT . once TRBJ1-1 TRBV12-3/TRBV12-4 13
CASSHETPEQFF TGTGCCAGCAGCCATGAAACACCCGAGCAGTTCTTC . . TRBJ2-1 TRBV3-1 12
CASGGGMNTEAFF TGTGCCAGCGGTGGAGGGATGAACACTGAAGCTTTCTTT . . TRBJ1-1 TRBV25-1 13
CASSRDRDTNEQFF TGTGCCAGTTCCCGGGACAGGGATACCAATGAGCAGTTCTTC TRBD1 . TRBJ2-1 TRBV12-3/TRBV12-4 14
CASSLPPQNNEQFF TGTGCCAGCAGCTTACCGCCGCAAAACAATGAGCAGTTCTTC . once TRBJ2-1 TRBV11-2 14
CASSNGRRDNEQLF TGTGCCAGCAGCAATGGACGTCGGGATAATGAGCAGCTCTTC . . TRBJ2-1 TRBV7-2 14
CASRRTSLETQYF TGTGCCAGCAGGAGGACTAGCTTGGAGACCCAGTACTTC TRBD2 few TRBJ2-5 TRBV6-1 13
CSARAGPSYEQYF TGCAGTGCTAGGGCGGGTCCTTCCTACGAGCAGTACTTC . . TRBJ2-7 TRBV20-1 13
CASSQDLSTGGGYEQYF TGCGCCAGCAGCCAAGATCTAAGCACAGGAGGAGGCTACGAGCAGTACTTC . few TRBJ2-7 TRBV4-1 17
CASSLALGGEQFF TGCGCCAGCAGCTTGGCTCTTGGGGGGGAGCAGTTCTTC . . TRBJ2-1 TRBV5-1 13
CASSFEQGAEQYF TGTGCCAGCAGCTTTGAACAGGGAGCCGAGCAGTACTTC . once TRBJ2-7 TRBV7-9 13
CSARLGGPGMNTEAFF TGCAGTGCCCGATTGGGAGGCCCTGGCATGAACACTGAAGCTTTCTTT . . TRBJ1-1 TRBV20-1 16
CATGPGGYTF TGTGCCACCGGACCGGGCGGCTACACCTTC . once TRBJ1-2 TRBV10-3 10
CATSRTGTGGLGEQFF TGTGCCACCAGCAGGACCGGGACAGGGGGCCTGGGTGAGCAGTTCTTC TRBD1 . TRBJ2-1 TRBV15 16
CASSAGQGRNNEQFF TGTGCCAGCAGCGCGGGACAGGGGAGGAACAATGAGCAGTTCTTC TRBD1 . TRBJ2-1 TRBV9 15
CASRPDRASGNTIYF TGTGCCAGCAGGCCAGACAGAGCCTCTGGAAACACCATATATTTT . . TRBJ1-3 TRBV6-5 15
CASSQVGSGTDTQYF TGTGCCAGCAGCCAAGTTGGTAGCGGTACAGATACGCAGTATTTT . many TRBJ2-3 TRBV3-1 15
CASSNGGTETQYF TGTGCCAGCAGTAATGGGGGGACAGAGACCCAGTACTTC . . TRBJ2-5 TRBV7-2 13
CASSSASEGDNTQYF TGTGCCAGCAGCTCCGCCTCGGAAGGGGACAATACGCAGTATTTT . . TRBJ2-3 TRBV7-9 15
CSARAREAYNEQFF TGCAGTGCTAGGGCGCGGGAGGCCTACAATGAGCAGTTCTTC TRBD2 few TRBJ2-1 TRBV20-1 14
CSASYTGGGVEAFF TGCAGTGCTAGTTATACCGGGGGCGGGGTTGAAGCTTTCTTT . . TRBJ1-1 TRBV20-1 14
CSAGQGLTEAFF TGCAGCGCCGGACAGGGTTTGACTGAAGCTTTCTTT TRBD1 few TRBJ1-1 TRBV29-1 12
CAGSPGTSGQETQYF TGTGCCGGCAGCCCCGGGACTAGCGGCCAAGAGACCCAGTACTTC TRBD2 . TRBJ2-5 TRBV11-2 15
CSVQSQANYGYTF TGCAGCGTACAATCCCAGGCAAACTATGGCTACACCTTC . few TRBJ1-2 TRBV29-1 13
CASSHLTGEGYTF TGTGCCAGCAGCCACCTGACGGGGGAAGGCTACACCTTC . . TRBJ1-2 TRBV3-1 13
CATSRPGTSGHEQYF TGTGCCACCAGCAGACCCGGGACTAGCGGACACGAGCAGTACTTC TRBD2 . TRBJ2-7 TRBV15 15
CASSQPRDRHYEQYF TGCGCCAGCAGCCAGCCTCGGGACAGACACTACGAGCAGTACTTC TRBD1 . TRBJ2-7 TRBV4-1 15
CASSDSSGTNIQYF TGTGCCAGCAGTGACTCATCAGGGACGAACATTCAGTACTTC . . TRBJ2-4 TRBV6-4 14
CSASGPTGSQETQYF TGCAGTGCTAGTGGCCCGACTGGAAGCCAAGAGACCCAGTACTTC . . TRBJ2-5 TRBV20-1 15
CAIRGEGEQFF TGTGCCATCAGGGGAGAGGGGGAGCAGTTCTTC . . TRBJ2-1 TRBV10-3 11
CASSHLLARTPTSGANVLTF TGCGCCAGCAGCCACCTCTTAGCCCGCACTCCAACCTCTGGGGCCAACGTCCTGACTTTC . . TRBJ2-6 TRBV4-3 20
CAISEPRENYGYTF TGTGCCATCAGTGAGCCCAGGGAAAACTATGGCTACACCTTC . . TRBJ1-2 TRBV10-3 14
CASSLGGQRDEQYF TGTGCCAGCAGCCTCGGAGGTCAGCGCGACGAGCAGTACTTC . few TRBJ2-7 TRBV4-2 14
CASSSSDSTGEQYF TGTGCCAGCAGTTCTTCCGACAGTACTGGCGAGCAGTACTTC . . TRBJ2-7 TRBV12-3/TRBV12-4 14
CASSYQVADTQYF TGTGCCAGCAGCTATCAGGTGGCAGATACGCAGTATTTT . . TRBJ2-3 TRBV11-2 13
CSVEWDTHNEQFF TGCAGCGTTGAATGGGACACCCACAATGAGCAGTTCTTC . . TRBJ2-1 TRBV29-1 13
CASSGKGPPSEAFF TGCGCCAGCAGCGGAAAGGGGCCGCCCTCTGAAGCTTTCTTT . . TRBJ1-1 TRBV5-1 14
CSAGPSGFSTDEQIF TGCAGCGCCGGGCCTAGCGGGTTCTCCACTGATGAGCAGATCTTC TRBD2 . TRBJ2-1 TRBV29-1 15
CSVTVTGGYGYTF TGCAGTGTCACGGTGACAGGGGGGTATGGCTACACCTTC TRBD1 few TRBJ1-2 TRBV20-1 13
CASSKGDKYEQYF TGTGCCAGCAGCAAAGGTGACAAGTACGAGCAGTACTTC . . TRBJ2-7 TRBV21-1 13